This is a list of T cell receptor beta chains from one sample in a study of blood T cell repertoires in COVID-19. Assay used: immunoSEQ multiplex PCR; TCRdb lists only in-frame clones, some missing. The table records 150,000 to 200,000 clones, 84% of them present only once. The specimen was peripheral blood. Source of these receptors: a woman in her seventies with COVID-19, enrolled during active disease. CDR3s leave out the opening cysteine and the closing phenylalanine or tryptophan.

>TRBJ1-2|13|TRBV28
ASIDGGGWDYGYT
>TRBJ1-4|17|TRBV27
ASSLSPGGRGPMGEKLF
>TRBJ1-2|12|TRBV4-1
ASSQVVANYGYT
>TRBJ2-5|13|TRBV7-2
ASSLALRQGETQY
>TRBJ1-4|14|TRBV27
ASTAKTGGGYEKLF
>TRBJ2-7|10|TRBV28
ANSPRRGEQY
>TRBJ1-4|10|TRBV29-1
SVGGQLEKLF
>TRBJ1-1|12|TRBV5-1
ASSLVRGNTEAF
>TRBJ2-3|11|TRBV2
ASSLDRTDTQY
>TRBJ2-3|12|TRBV27
ASSLAGGLDTQY
>TRBJ1-1|14|TRBV28
ASSLVIGALDSEAF
>TRBJ1-1|11|TRBV20-1
SASDTANTEAF
>TRBJ2-3|10|TRBV28
ASSYRGDTQY
>TRBJ1-4|13|TRBV5-1
ASSLATGGNEKLF
>TRBJ2-3|16|TRBV7-9
ASSVGLAGKLGRGTQY
>TRBJ1-4|14|TRBV6-5
ASSYSGPSRGEKLF
>TRBJ1-2|12|TRBV6-2/TRBV6-3
ASSFGQAGVGYT
>TRBJ2-1|11|TRBV6-5
ASSFSRLVEQF
>TRBJ2-5|11|TRBV18
ASSPRLAETQY
>TRBJ2-3|16|TRBV1
TSSQERAGGRFTDTQY
>TRBJ2-3|11|TRBV20-1
SASLARADTQY
>TRBJ2-1|12|TRBV28
ASGGQGLGNEQF
>TRBJ2-7|9|TRBV29-1
SVEAGTEQY